The clone carrying this T cell receptor (beta chain) has at least ten counts. These data originate in a study of T cells in Graves' hyperthyroidism and ophthalmopathy. Researchers amplified the TCR beta CDR3 regions from RNA transcripts. HTBI primers were used for first-round RT-PCR of the TCR CDR3. MiXCR was run by TCRdb on the multiplex PCR reads, yielding one entry per CDR3 protein. The table has 500,000 or so distinct CDR3 sequences, roughly 18% seen once. V was clipped by 5 bases and J by 7 bases, with 14 bases between them. Germline V gene data show CDR1 as SEHNR and CDR2 as FQNEAQ (reference sequence). This CDR3 has 14 amino acids.

Sequenced material: blood. The source of this sequence is a woman between 18 and 30 years old with Graves' ophthalmopathy. The chain couples TRBV7-9 to TRBJ1-4; tentative D call: TRBD1 (6 bases). The CDR3 DNA reads TGTGCCAGCAGCCGCGGAGGGGGGAGTGAAAAACTGTTTTTT. Amino acids: CASSRGGGSEKLFF.